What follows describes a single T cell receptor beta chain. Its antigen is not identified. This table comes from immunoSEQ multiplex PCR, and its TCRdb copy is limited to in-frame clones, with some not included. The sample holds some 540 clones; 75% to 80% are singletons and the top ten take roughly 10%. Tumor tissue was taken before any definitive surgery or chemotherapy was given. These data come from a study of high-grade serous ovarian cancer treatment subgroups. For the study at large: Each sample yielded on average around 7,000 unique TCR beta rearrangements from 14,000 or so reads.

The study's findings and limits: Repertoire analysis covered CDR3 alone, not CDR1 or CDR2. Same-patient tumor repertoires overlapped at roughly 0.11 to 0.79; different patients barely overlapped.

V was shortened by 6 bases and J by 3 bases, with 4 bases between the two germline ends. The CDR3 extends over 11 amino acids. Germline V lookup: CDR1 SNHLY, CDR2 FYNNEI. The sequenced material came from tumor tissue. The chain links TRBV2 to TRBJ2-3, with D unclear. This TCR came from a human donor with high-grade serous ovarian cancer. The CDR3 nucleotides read TGTGCCAGCAGGGAGACAGATACGCAGTATTTT. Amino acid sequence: CASRETDTQYF.